The clone carrying this T cell receptor (beta chain) appeared a few times. The target antigen is unknown. Sample treatment: roughly 18 received Ad26.COV2.S at low or high dose, single or two shots; 5 received placebo; per-sample allocation not given. Collection of samples fell on day 63 after the first vaccine or placebo injection. The CDR3 consists of 12 residues. CDR1 is SQVTM and CDR2 is ANQGSEA in the germline V gene. Trimming cost V 3 bases and J 0 bases, with 5 bases left between them. This sample was included in a study of Ad26.COV2.S vaccination and SARS-CoV-2 variants. On the study more broadly: The vaccine Ad26.COV2.S was put into the muscle once, or twice with 56 days between. Study-level results: It is possible that the TCR breadth and depth analyses underestimated the total T cell responses. The placebo group had lower spike-specific TCR breadth than the vaccine recipients did.

TCRdb's table, derived via immunoSEQ multiplex PCR, lists solely in-frame clones and lacks some. Counted here are about half a million clones, about 88% occurring once; the ten biggest clones make up 1.5% to 2%. This sample comprised peripheral blood, obtained in a trial of Ad26.COV2.S vaccine versus placebo. The clonotype comes from a person between 18 and 59 years old who received the Ad26.COV2.S COVID-19 vaccine or a placebo. The chain uses TRBV29-1 and TRBJ1-1; no reliable D call. The CDR3 loop is CSVDRVNTEAFF. The CDR3 nucleotides read TGCAGCGTTGATCGGGTGAACACTGAAGCTTTCTTT.